The 27 T cell receptor beta chains below were found in one sample sequenced in a study of blood T cell repertoires in COVID-19. The data were produced by immunoSEQ multiplex PCR, yet TCRdb's version contains in-frame clones alone and is incomplete. The table includes approximately 140,000 clones, around four fifths detected once. Sequencing was done on a sample of peripheral blood. These receptors were collected from a human donor in a cohort sampled during active COVID-19.

This clone was observed a single time. This chain joins TRBV6-6 and TRBJ1-6; no firm D call. Germline V gene sequence: CDR1 MNHNY, CDR2 SVGAGI (reference sequence). The CDR3 contains 17 residues. V shed 5 bases and J shed 0 bases, with 14 bases lying between them. The CDR3 DNA sequence: TGTGCCAGCAGTCGGGCTTGGGCAAGCTCCTATAATTCACCCCTCCACTTT. This gives the protein CASSRAWASSYNSPLHF.

The chain carries TRBV24-1 and TRBJ1-4; no clear D. V gave up 6 bases and J gave up 7 bases, with 20 bases separating them. The CDR3 has 16 amino acids. The V gene's germline CDR1 is KGHDR and CDR2 SFDVKD. Here the CDR3 reads CATSSGGEGGGEKLFF. The CDR3 DNA is TGTGCCACCAGTTCGGGAGGAGAGGGTGGTGGTGAAAAACTGTTTTTT.

This clone was detected only a few times. This chain links TRBV28 with TRBJ2-2, with 9 positions matching TRBD1. Looked up from germline, CDR1 is MDHEN and CDR2 is SYDVKM. The V segment lost 6 bases and the J segment 2 bases; nucleotides outside the gene matches: 1. CDR3 length equals 14 residues. CDR3 nucleotide sequence: TGTGCCAGCAGGACAGGGGGTAACACCGGGGAGCTGTTTTTT. As protein: CASRTGGNTGELFF.

CDR3 sequence: CASSSGHFSGNTIYF. CDR3 coding DNA: TGTGCCAGCAGTTCGGGACACTTCTCTGGAAACACCATATATTTT. J is TRBJ1-3 and V is TRBV28; D perhaps matches TRBD1 (6 bases). V was shortened by 4 bases and J by 0 bases, with 10 bases between the two germline ends. Germline CDR1 MDHEN, CDR2 SYDVKM. This CDR3 has 15 residues.

The rearrangement joins TRBV21-1 to TRBJ1-6; the D call in the table, TRBD1, was not verified against the DNA. TRBV21-1 is designated a pseudogene. This CDR3 spans 18 amino acids. The CDR3 DNA sequence: TGTGCCAGCAGCAAAGGGGGCCGGGCCGAGCCCTATAATTCACCCCTCCACTTT. This encodes CASSKGGRAEPYNSPLHF.

The rearrangement links TRBV6-1 to TRBJ1-2; 7 bases map to TRBD1. Trimming at V came to 2 bases and at J to 4 bases, leaving 4 bases not matched to a gene. Germline V gene lookup returns CDR1 MNHNS and CDR2 SASEGT. This CDR3 has 14 amino acids. CDR3 nucleotides: TGTGCCAGCAGTGAACAGACAGGGACCTATGGCTACACCTTC. It codes for CASSEQTGTYGYTF.

The gene calls are TRBV5-1 and TRBJ2-7, with TRBD2 as a possible D gene (6 bases). V lost 0 bases to trimming and J lost 0 bases, with 10 bases between them. The CDR3 is 15 amino acids. The germline gives CDR1 SGHRS, CDR2 YFSETQ. In DNA form, the CDR3 reads TGCGCCAGCAGCTTGGAGGCGGGGTACTCCTACGAGCAGTACTTC. This sequence encodes CASSLEAGYSYEQYF. Using reference TRBV5-1 and TRBJ2-7 for the parts outside the CDR3, the full variable domain is KAGVTQTPRYLIKTRGQQVTLSCSPISGHRSVSWYQQTPGQGLQFLFEYFSETQRNKGNFPGRFSGRQFSNSRSEMNVSTLELGDSALYLCASSLEAGYSYEQYFGPGTRLTVT.

The chain joins TRBV29-1 to TRBJ2-7; TRBD1 matches 12 bases. The CDR3 spans 13 residues. Trimming removed 8 bases from V and 3 bases from J; junction bases left unmatched: 5. Germline-derived CDR1 and CDR2 are SQVTM and ANQGSEA. The CDR3: CSYRDRGHYEQYF. In nucleotides, the CDR3 is TGCAGCTACCGGGACAGGGGGCACTACGAGCAGTACTTC.

The rearrangement joins TRBV24-1 to TRBJ2-6; 9 positions match TRBD1. Per the germline V gene, CDR1 is KGHDR and CDR2 is SFDVKD. The ends lost 10 bases at V and 2 bases at J; junction bases unmatched: 20. This CDR3 comprises 20 residues. DNA for the CDR3: TGTGCCACGGTCCGAGCTCCATTGGGACAGGGTCCGACTGGGGCCAACGTCCTGACTTTC. It is translated as CATVRAPLGQGPTGANVLTF.

This clone was picked up one time. The chain carries TRBV2 and TRBJ1-1; weak D call: TRBD1 (5 bases). The CDR3 contains 15 residues. Germline values: CDR1 SNHLY, CDR2 FYNNEI. The V and J ends lost 8 bases and 0 bases respectively, with 16 bases between them. For the CDR3, the DNA is TGTGCCAGCCATTTAGACAGTCGGATGAACACTGAAGCTTTCTTT. It codes for CASHLDSRMNTEAFF.

This clone has only one observation. CDR3 DNA sequence: TGTGCCAGCAGTTACTCGTCGACTAGGTCACCAGATACGCAGTATTTT. This encodes CASSYSSTRSPDTQYF. The V gene is TRBV6-5, the J gene TRBJ2-3, with D tentatively TRBD2 (6 bases). Germline V gives CDR1 MNHEY, CDR2 SVGAGI. The CDR3 has 16 residues. The V gene lost 0 bases and the J gene lost 4 bases, with 14 bases spanning the gap.

This rearrangement joins TRBV21-1 to TRBJ2-3; whether TRBD2, the table's D call, matches the DNA was not checked. TRBV21-1 is marked as a pseudogene. The CDR3 consists of 15 residues. DNA for the CDR3: TGTGCCAGCAGCAAAGAGGGGACTAGGGGAGATACGCAGTATTTT. Protein sequence: CASSKEGTRGDTQYF.

V and J are TRBV25-1 and TRBJ1-5, with D unresolved. The V and J ends lost 1 base and 8 bases respectively, with 12 bases between them. CDR3 length: 14 amino acids. Germline V CDR1 and CDR2: MGHDK, SYGVNS. Here the CDR3 DNA reads TGTGCCAGCAGTGAATCGCGGGTCTTGGAGCCCCAGCATTTT. As protein: CASSESRVLEPQHF.

V gene TRBV28 combines with J gene TRBJ1-1; D is unclear. Trimming removed 5 bases from V and 10 bases from J, with 11 bases in between. Germline V CDR1 and CDR2: MDHEN, SYDVKM. The length of the CDR3 is 11 residues. CDR3 bases: TGTGCCAGCAGTCTCGACCGGAGAGCTTTCTTT. Protein: CASSLDRRAFF.

The chain recombines TRBV3-1 (or the pseudogene TRBV3-2) with TRBJ2-3; perhaps TRBD2 as D (6 bases). Trimming stripped 1 base from V and 6 bases from J, with 20 bases between. The length of the CDR3 is 17 residues. CDR1 LGHDT and CDR2 YNNKEL come from the germline V gene (reference sequence). The CDR3 reads CASSQGVLVGGTDTQYF. CDR3 nucleotides: TGTGCCAGCAGCCAAGGGGTCCTGGTGGGAGGTACGGATACGCAGTATTTT.

The chain employs TRBV29-1 and TRBJ1-1, with 7 bases that match TRBD1. CDR1 SQVTM and CDR2 ANQGSEA come from the germline V gene. The junction had 4 bases not matched to a gene; V was cut back by 5 bases and J by 4 bases. CDR3 length equals 12 residues. DNA of the CDR3: TGCAGCGTTAACAGGGGTTCCACTGAAGCTTTCTTT. This sequence encodes CSVNRGSTEAFF.

V is TRBV3-1 (or the pseudogene TRBV3-2) and J is TRBJ2-7; 10 bases are a match to TRBD2. V lost 4 bases and J lost 5; bases outside the gene matches: 8. The germline V gene encodes CDR1 LGHDT and CDR2 YNNKEL (reference sequence). The CDR3 sequence is 15 residues long. Written as DNA, the CDR3 is TGTGCCAGCAGCCTTTCCGGGACTAGCGTAGACGAGCAGTACTTC. It yields the protein CASSLSGTSVDEQYF.

This clone has more than one count but fewer than ten. The chain has TRBV5-8 and TRBJ2-5, with 12 bases aligning to TRBD2. V shed 0 bases, J shed 1 base, and the junction held 4 bases outside the gene matches. Germline CDR1 is SGHTS and CDR2 is YDEGEE. The CDR3 is 17 amino acids. CDR3 nucleotides: TGTGCCAGCAGCTTGGAGGGGACTAGCGGGCTCCAAGAGACCCAGTACTTC. Its protein is CASSLEGTSGLQETQYF.

The rearrangement links TRBV25-1 to TRBJ1-5; D is ambiguous. The CDR3 spans 13 residues. The germline V gene has CDR1 MGHDK and CDR2 SYGVNS. Trimming pared 2 bases from V and 5 bases from J, leaving 7 bases between. The DNA for the CDR3 is TGTGCCAGCAGTGAAACCGGGGATCAGCCCCAGCATTTT. This translates into CASSETGDQPQHF.

The chain carries TRBV9 and TRBJ2-3, with 10 positions matching TRBD1. Germline CDR1 reads SGDLS; CDR2 reads YYNGEE. The V and J ends lost 0 bases and 2 bases, in that order; junction bases with no gene match: 3. The CDR3 consists of 16 residues. The CDR3: CASSVAGQGTTDTQYF. The DNA for the CDR3 is TGTGCCAGCAGCGTAGCGGGACAGGGGACCACAGATACGCAGTATTTT. Full variable domain (remainder filled in from reference TRBV9 and TRBJ2-3): DSGVTQTPKHLITATGQRVTLRCSPRSGDLSVYWYQQSLDQGLQFLIQYYNGEERAKGNILERFSAQQFPDLHSELNLSSLELGDSALYFCASSVAGQGTTDTQYFGPGTRLTVL.

V gene TRBV27 combines with J gene TRBJ1-6, with 11 nucleotides matching TRBD1. Germline lookup yields CDR1 MNHEY and CDR2 SMNVEV (reference sequence). Unmatched junction bases numbered 3, after V lost 4 bases and J lost 7 bases. The CDR3 covers 15 residues. The CDR3 region has the DNA TGTGCCAGCAGTTCCGGGACAGGGGGGAATTCACCCCTCCACTTT. Protein product: CASSSGTGGNSPLHF.

The chain has TRBV28 and TRBJ2-1; D might be TRBD2 (5 bases). The CDR3 is 15 amino acids. Trimming shortened V by 5 bases and J by 4 bases, and 15 bases separated the two germline ends. In germline, CDR1 is MDHEN, CDR2 SYDVKM. CDR3 protein: CASSVLRAGYNEQFF. The CDR3 DNA reads as TGTGCCAGCAGTGTCCTGCGGGCGGGTTACAATGAGCAGTTCTTC.

The chain recombines TRBV14 with TRBJ2-7, with 9 positions matching TRBD2. V lost 7 bases to trimming and J lost 6 bases; unmatched junction nucleotides: 7. Germline CDR1 SGHDN, CDR2 FVKESK. This CDR3 contains 13 residues. This CDR3 is CASTLSGSGEQYF. CDR3 DNA sequence: TGTGCCAGCACCCTTAGCGGGAGTGGCGAGCAGTACTTC.

This clone has only one observation. The chain employs TRBV28 and TRBJ1-4; D may be TRBD1 (6 bases). The CDR3 runs to 14 residues. Per the germline V gene, CDR1 is MDHEN and CDR2 is SYDVKM. The V end was cut by 1 base, the J end by 8 bases, with 11 bases between. For the CDR3, the DNA is TGTGCCAGCAGTTTATTCCAGGGGCAAGAAAAACTGTTTTTT. Translation: CASSLFQGQEKLFF.

This chain links TRBV7-8 with TRBJ2-7; perhaps TRBD2 as D (5 bases). This CDR3 spans 14 amino acids. V was cut by 3 bases and J by 3 bases, with 12 bases left in between. Per the germline V gene, CDR1 is SGHVS and CDR2 is FQNEAQ. The CDR3: CASSLRTGFYEQYF. The CDR3 DNA is TGTGCCAGCAGCTTGCGGACGGGGTTCTACGAGCAGTACTTC.

The rearrangement joins TRBV27 to TRBJ1-1, with TRBD1 identical over 7 bases. This CDR3 contains 15 residues. V lost 4 bases, J lost 1 base, and 6 bases stayed unmatched. CDR1 MNHEY and CDR2 SMNVEV come from the germline V gene (reference sequence). CDR3 nucleotide sequence: TGTGCCAGCAGTTCACAGGGGACGGCGAACACTGAAGCTTTCTTT. Its protein is CASSSQGTANTEAFF.

The chain couples TRBV4-1 to TRBJ2-1; 9 bases fit TRBD2. The CDR3 spans 21 residues. Germline values: CDR1 MGHRA, CDR2 YSYEKL. V was clipped by 0 bases and J by 0 bases; unmatched bases: 15. The CDR3 is CASSQDPPIAGEPSSYNEQFF. CDR3 in DNA: TGCGCCAGCAGCCAAGATCCCCCGATAGCGGGAGAGCCTAGCTCCTACAATGAGCAGTTCTTC.